The 21 T cell receptor beta chains given below trace back to one sample, sequenced in a study of CD8+CD57+ T cells in acquired aplastic anemia. According to the study, genomic DNA was the template for TCR beta VDJ and CDR3 profiling. TCRdb reanalysed the reads using MiXCR and keeps one entry per CDR3 protein. The table includes about 170,000 distinct CDR3 sequences, about 60% detected once. Source material: sorted CD4+, CD8+, or CD8+CD57+ T cells (not recorded which) from PBMCs. The source of these receptors is a human donor in good health.

This clonotype was detected only a few times. The chain employs TRBV29-1 and TRBJ2-7; the D is unclear. Germline lookup yields CDR1 SQVTM and CDR2 ANQGSEA. This CDR3 is built from 13 residues. V was pared by 7 bases and J by 1 base, with 14 bases between. The CDR3 here is CSGTPGPSYEQYF. CDR3 DNA: TGCAGCGGCACGCCTGGGCCTTCCTACGAGCAGTACTTC.

The chain employs TRBV7-9 and TRBJ1-5; tentatively, D is TRBD1 (6 bases). With 5 bases removed from V and 5 bases from J, the gap between germline ends came to 19 bases. Germline loops: CDR1 SEHNR, CDR2 FQNEAQ (reference sequence). The CDR3 is made up of 16 amino acids. The CDR3 region is CASSATGRGGDQPQHF. For the CDR3, the DNA is TGTGCCAGCAGCGCGACGGGCAGGGGAGGGGATCAGCCCCAGCATTTT.

The genes are TRBV2 and TRBJ1-6; D unresolved. The CDR3 has 15 amino acids. The germline V gene has CDR1 SNHLY and CDR2 FYNNEI. The V gene lost 7 bases and the J gene lost 8 bases, with 18 bases spanning the gap. The CDR3 DNA reads as TGTGCCAGCATTCCAGGAACCCTTCGGTATTCACCCCTCCACTTT. Its protein product is CASIPGTLRYSPLHF.

The gene calls are TRBV19 and TRBJ1-5; 7 bases align to TRBD1. Trimming at V came to 3 bases and at J to 7 bases, leaving 6 bases not matched to a gene. The germline gives CDR1 LNHDA, CDR2 SQIVND (reference sequence). The CDR3 consists of 14 residues. The CDR3 loop reads CASSIRQGGQPQHF. In nucleotides, the CDR3 is TGTGCCAGTAGTATCCGACAGGGCGGGCAGCCCCAGCATTTT.

This clonotype was seen many times. The chain is built from TRBV19 and TRBJ1-2; D ambiguous. Trimming took 8 bases from V and 2 from J, leaving 9 bases between them. The CDR3 is 12 amino acids. From germline, CDR1 is LNHDA and CDR2 SQIVND (reference sequence). The CDR3 loop is CASCDTNYGYTF. The DNA for the CDR3 is TGTGCCAGTTGCGACACCAACTATGGCTACACCTTC.

Of note for this clonotype: One end of the junction does not line up with germline, which may come from a read error. This chain connects TRBV7-9 to TRBJ2-6; D is undetermined. Germline V gene sequence: CDR1 SEHNR, CDR2 FQNEAQ (reference sequence). CDR3 length: 11 amino acids. The CDR3 loop reads CASSHEDVLTF. CDR3 bases: TGCGCCAGCAGCCACGAAGACGTCCTGACTTTC.

Notes on this clonotype: Its ends do not fully match the called genes, so a read error is possible. J is TRBJ2-7 and V is TRBV5-1; D is ambiguous. The germline CDR1 and CDR2 sequences are SGHRS and YFSETQ. This CDR3 has 14 residues. The CDR3 region is CASSLKGPAYEQYF. The CDR3 nucleotides read TGTGCCAGCAGCTTAAAGGGTCCGGCCTACGAGCAGTACTTC.

This clonotype occurred a few times. The chain is built from TRBV27 and TRBJ2-7; 11 bases line up with TRBD2. Germline CDR1 MNHEY, CDR2 SMNVEV (reference sequence). The CDR3 is 19 residues long. V dropped 5 bases and J dropped 3; count of bases not matched to a gene: 18. The CDR3 DNA reads TGTGCCAGCAGTCCCTATTGGACAGTTCCCGGGACTAGCGGCTACGAGCAGTACTTC. Protein sequence: CASSPYWTVPGTSGYEQYF.

This chain joins TRBV29-1 and TRBJ1-1; 9 bases fit TRBD1. V shed 8 bases, J shed 4 bases, and the junction held 8 bases outside the gene matches. Germline CDR1 reads SQVTM; CDR2 reads ANQGSEA. The CDR3 contains 13 residues. This chain's CDR3 is CSLMTGGGTEAFF. CDR3 nucleotide sequence: TGCAGCTTGATGACAGGGGGGGGCACTGAAGCTTTCTTT. Full variable domain (rest looked up from reference TRBV29-1 and TRBJ1-1): SAVISQKPSRDICQRGTSLTIQCQVDSQVTMMFWYRQQPGQSLTLIATANQGSEATYESGFVIDKFPISRPNLTFSTLTVSNMSPEDSSIYLCSLMTGGGTEAFFGQGTRLTVV.

This clonotype was counted only a few times. V is TRBV6-5 and J is TRBJ1-2; TRBD1 matches 9 bases. The ends lost 4 bases at V and 4 bases at J; junction bases unmatched: 7. The germline V gene has CDR1 MNHEY and CDR2 SVGAGI. This CDR3 has 15 amino acids. CDR3 DNA: TGTGCCAGCAGTTTAAGGGGGGACAGGGCCTATGGCTACACCTTC. This encodes CASSLRGDRAYGYTF.

This sequence joins TRBV20-1 and TRBJ2-2; 8 bases match TRBD1. CDR3 length equals 17 residues. Germline lookup yields CDR1 DFQATT and CDR2 SNEGSKA (reference sequence). The J segment lost 2 bases and the V segment lost 5 bases, leaving 13 bases of the junction unmatched. The CDR3 DNA follows: TGCAGTGCTTGGGACAGGTCTTCCCTGAAAAACACCGGGGAGCTGTTTTTT. It translates to CSAWDRSSLKNTGELFF.

This chain's CDR3 is CASIHRRDRPYNEQFF. For the CDR3, the DNA is TGTGCCAGCATTCACCGTCGGGACAGACCCTACAATGAGCAGTTCTTC. The V gene is TRBV2, the J gene TRBJ2-1; TRBD1 matches at 7 bases. The junction had 11 bases not matched to a gene; V was cut back by 7 bases and J by 2 bases. The V gene's germline CDR1 is SNHLY and CDR2 FYNNEI. CDR3 size: 16 residues.

This clonotype occurred many times. CDR3 protein: CASSDRDREDTGELFF. The CDR3 DNA reads TGTGCCAGCAGCGACCGGGACAGGGAGGACACCGGGGAGCTGTTTTTT. The chain links TRBV7-9 to TRBJ2-2, with TRBD1 identical over 9 bases. The junction had 7 bases not matched to a gene; V was cut back by 5 bases and J by 3 bases. Germline V gene data show CDR1 as SEHNR and CDR2 as FQNEAQ (reference sequence). This CDR3 is built from 16 residues. The entire variable domain, with the rest obtained from reference TRBV7-9 and TRBJ2-2, is as follows: DTGVSQNPRHKITKRGQNVTFRCDPISEHNRLYWYRQTLGQGPEFLTYFQNEAQLEKSRLLSDRFSAERPKGSFSTLEIQRTEQGDSAMYLCASSDRDREDTGELFFGEGSRLTVL.

This clonotype was detected only a few times. The rearrangement joins TRBV5-1 to TRBJ2-7; D might be TRBD1 (7 bases). Germline V gene lookup returns CDR1 SGHRS and CDR2 YFSETQ. The CDR3 extends over 11 amino acids. Trimming left V 7 bases short and J 3 bases short, with 8 bases between. CDR3 amino acids: CASQGGYEQYF. The CDR3, as DNA: TGCGCCAGCCAGGGGGGCTACGAGCAGTACTTC.

The CDR3 bases are TGTGCCAGCAGCTTAGCGGGAGGGGGTAGCGACTATGGCTACACCTTC. Protein sequence: CASSLAGGGSDYGYTF. The V call is TRBV11-3, the J call TRBJ1-2, with a possible D match to TRBD1 (6 bases). The germline CDR1 and CDR2 sequences are SGHNT and YENEEA. V shed 1 base and J shed 3 bases, with 15 bases lying between them. CDR3 length equals 16 residues.

The CDR3 region has the DNA TGTGCCAGCGGTACCGCAGATACGCAGTATTTT. Protein: CASGTADTQYF. V gene TRBV25-1 combines with J gene TRBJ2-3; no reliable D call. The V gene lost 8 bases and the J gene lost 4 bases, with 7 bases spanning the gap. Germline CDR1 MGHDK, CDR2 SYGVNS. The CDR3 is 11 residues long.

This clonotype was observed a few times. The chain carries TRBV10-2 and TRBJ1-3; the D is unclear. V was shortened by 4 bases and J by 2 bases, with 12 bases between the two germline ends. CDR1 and CDR2 (germline): WSHSY, SAAADI. This CDR3 comprises 15 residues. The CDR3 loop is CASSAIGQTGNTIYF. CDR3 in DNA: TGCGCCAGCAGTGCGATCGGGCAAACTGGAAACACCATATATTTT.

The chain employs TRBV4-3 and TRBJ2-5, with 8 nucleotides matching TRBD1. The CDR3 runs to 18 residues. Germline CDR1 is LGHNA and CDR2 is YSLEER. With V trimmed by 0 bases and J by 5 bases, 14 bases remained unmatched. The CDR3 nucleotides read TGCGCCAGCAGCCAAGATCCGGGCAGGGGGCGCGTGAGCGAGACCCAGTACTTC. It yields the protein CASSQDPGRGRVSETQYF.

The V gene is TRBV20-1, the J gene TRBJ1-2; tentative D call: TRBD1 (6 bases). Trimming took off 6 bases at V and 4 bases at J, with 18 bases between the two ends. This CDR3 spans 14 amino acids. Germline V CDR1 and CDR2: DFQATT, SNEGSKA (reference sequence). The CDR3 nucleotides are TGCAGTGCGCCGGGACACTCCATTATCTATGGCTACACCTTC. Translation: CSAPGHSIIYGYTF.

The rearrangement joins TRBV2 to TRBJ2-7, with 8 bases aligning to TRBD2. Germline V lookup: CDR1 SNHLY, CDR2 FYNNEI. The V segment lost 6 bases and the J segment 7 bases; nucleotides outside the gene matches: 8. The CDR3 contains 13 residues. In DNA, the CDR3 is TGTGCCAGCAGGAGGCTAGCGGGCCCGGAGCAGTACTTC. Its translation is CASRRLAGPEQYF.

The rearrangement uses TRBV12-3 or TRBV12-4 and TRBJ2-3; weak D call: TRBD1 (5 bases). The CDR3 has 12 amino acids. Deletions cut 6 bases from V and 7 bases from J, with 11 bases between. This CDR3 reads CASSPGAYTQYF. The CDR3 DNA is TGTGCCAGCAGCCCTGGGGCGTATACGCAGTATTTT.